What follows describes a single T cell receptor (beta chain). The record originates from a study of identical twins. The CDR3 totals 16 residues. V was shortened by 5 bases and J by 2 bases, with 15 bases between the two germline ends. The germline gives CDR1 KGHDR, CDR2 SFDVKD. TCRdb reprocessed the 5' RACE reads via MiXCR and lists one record per CDR3 protein. The data show around 690,000 distinct CDR3 sequences, 20% to 25% seen once. These data are also associated with another study on T cells expressing NK-cell markers.

The rearrangement uses TRBV24-1 and TRBJ2-1; D tentatively fits TRBD1 or TRBD2 (6 bases each). The sequenced material came from PBMCs. The clonotype originates from a woman younger than 30 in good health. For the CDR3, the DNA is TGTGCCACCAGTGGCCCCGGGGGCCATCCCTACAATGAGCAGTTCTTC. It translates to CATSGPGGHPYNEQFF.